This TCR beta chain comes out of a study of cytomegalovirus exposure and HLA in healthy donors (TCRdb year 2017). Describing the broader study: According to an earlier analysis of a few hundred of the donors, about 170 million T cells yielded over 100 million unique TCR beta sequences and more than 250 Gb of sequence data. Approximately 300 gigabases of sequencing data and around 87 million unique TCR sequences were included in an early release covering under 650 HLA-typed donors. Among the roughly 370 genotyped donors, under 90% belonged to the genetic ancestry cluster associated with self-reported Caucasian donors. The study aimed to test whether signatures of past pathogen exposure could be identified by cataloging public T cell receptors. The study profiled the T cell repertoires of hundreds of subjects by immunosequencing and related them to cytomegalovirus serostatus. Along with the approximately 670-subject first cohort, a separate validation cohort of more than 90 different subjects was used. To predict cytomegalovirus infection status, the study brought together high-throughput TCR immunosequencing, statistical association of individual TCRs with disease status, and machine learning. A later analysis re-examined previously published TCR beta repertoires from roughly 720 donors and added high-resolution HLA genotyping to investigate patterns of TCR occurrence. Rather than drawing on any new phenotypic data, the later analysis identified candidate immune exposures from TCR beta sequences and the way those sequences occurred across donors. An earlier analysis of about 600 of the donors used high-throughput TCR beta sequencing to judge whether each TCR beta V gene segment behaved as functional or pseudogenic. Alongside the repertoire data, information on donor age, sex, ethnicity and CMV serostatus was compiled. In a later genetic analysis, genome-wide SNP genotypes for about 55% of the roughly 700 donors were used, and that subset was treated as a discovery cohort. Every repertoire in the discovery cohort had been generated on one and the same sequencing platform. Class I and class II HLA loci were covered by the typing at four-digit resolution. The number of typed donors differed by locus: about 629-630 for A, B, C, DRB1 and DQB1; 522 for DQA1; 606 for DPA1; and 400 to 480 for DPB1. Because of strong linkage in the cohort, four to six DR-DQ haplotypes were treated as single units for association and clustering. Among about 400 genotyped donors of the cohort, an average of approximately 240,000 unique TCR beta nucleotide sequences was sequenced per donor, of which roughly 17% were non-productive.

V is trimmed back by 3 bases and J by 6 bases, and the junction contains 4 bases that no gene match accounts for. CDR1 and CDR2 were assigned from the germline V gene as SGHRS and YFSETQ. The CDR3 goes from the cysteine to the phenylalanine over 14 residues. Only CDR3 DNA remains: 42 bases, in frame from the first base. Comments on this clone: Its antigen specificity is not known. No base qualities exist here, and no much larger clone lies one base off it.

The library was made by the immunoSEQ multiplex PCR assay. A mixture of 60 forward primers for TCR Vbeta segments and 13 reverse primers for TCR Jbeta segments was used in the multiplex PCR. The CDR3 region of rearranged TCR beta genes was amplified from genomic DNA by a multiplex PCR assay. The Illumina HiSeq System was used to sequence the amplified TCR beta libraries as 87-base-pair reads. Processing in the source paper ran as follows. A later analysis tallied roughly 76 million unique TCR beta chains across the approximately 670 repertoires, and approximately 9.9 million of those chains were shared by two or more donors. Raw reads were error-corrected and collapsed into unique sequences with a nearest-neighbor algorithm that merged closely related sequences to remove PCR and sequencing errors. Alignment of CDR3 sequences to IMGT reference sequences was used to assign V, D and J gene segments. For a sequence to be retained, at least a six-nucleotide match to both a V gene segment and a J gene segment was required. A rearrangement was called productive if the CDR3 had no stop codons and remained in frame with V and J, and every other rearrangement was called non-productive. Following IMGT convention, CDR3 was defined as the stretch from the second conserved V-encoded cysteine up to the conserved J-encoded phenylalanine. The earlier analysis of about 610 of the donors excluded sequences that lacked an unambiguous match to a single V gene segment. An earlier analysis of several hundred of the donors called V segments functional above 56.7% productive rearrangements and segregating when the between-donor standard deviation exceeded 5%. A statistical classification framework was built for diagnosing cytomegalovirus status from the catalog of TCR beta chain sequences. In a later analysis, TCR nucleotide sequences were compared against IMGT/GENE-DB human TR gene sequences so that V and J genes could be assigned. A later analysis assigned CDR3 sequences and most-parsimonious VDJ recombination scenarios with the TCRdist pipeline. In a later analysis, each TCR beta chain was defined by its CDR3 amino acid sequence together with its V-gene family, and reads without a unique V-gene family were excluded. As a way to deal with suspected cross-contamination and a sequencing artifact, a later analysis dropped 450 to 600 nucleotide sequences that were highly shared and had low generation probability. In a later analysis, a clonal expansion index was calculated for each public chain from normalized within-repertoire ranks of inferred template counts. Generation probabilities in a later analysis came from a VDJ recombination model fitted to out-of-frame rearrangements, and those results were checked against IGoR. In a later analysis, TCR-TCR, TCR-HLA and TCR-CMV co-occurrence was scored with hypergeometric tests, and a repertoire-size bias correction was applied to TCR pairs. False discovery rates were estimated in a later analysis by permuting HLA or CMV assignments 20 times. In a later analysis, co-occurring TCRs were grouped with DBSCAN, and TCRdist sequence similarity was added when clustering was performed within HLA-allele-positive subsets. Co-occurrence clustering excluded repertoires with fewer than 30,000 or more than 120,000 public chains, plus five with anomalous nucleotide sharing. The table comes from immuneACCESS by way of TCRdb, which keeps in-frame sequences with V and J called. Part of the clones is missing from these tables; in studies checked, under half for an unresolved V gene and the rest for unknown reasons. For V, J and clone size, that table is used; D and trimming come from the DNA. Present in this sample are about 100,000 clones, roughly 80% of which were seen just once. Jointly, the top ten make up approximately 2.4% of the sample.

Summary of the overall study and its limitations: Correlated functional status among segregating V segments might be attributable to linkage disequilibrium, but an unknown experimental factor could not be ruled out. A few of the identified cytomegalovirus-associated TCR beta chains were confirmed in vitro to be specific for cytomegalovirus antigens. HLA typing was unavailable for some donors at each locus, so association tests used only the typed subset. The only immune exposure information available for the cohort was CMV serostatus. It was suggested by the authors that the approach could potentially be generalized to other disease states and immunological phenotypes. A group of highly shared sequence variants was considered likely to be a technical artifact of the sequencing pipeline. The study gave a list of some 150 TCR beta chains associated with cytomegalovirus. Cytomegalovirus status was reported to be diagnosed by the classifier with high specificity and sensitivity in both the original and validation cohorts. A further reported finding was that TCR beta sequences accurately predicted the HLA-A and HLA-B alleles for most subjects in the first cohort. In a later analysis, most CMV-associated TCR beta chains were found to appear HLA-restricted, with HLA associations seemingly driven largely by CMV exposure. A later genetic analysis associated a missense DCLRE1C variant with V-gene and J-gene trimming of TCR beta chains, and an independent cohort replicated the association. In an earlier analysis of approximately 590 of the donors, most TCR beta V segments appeared in productive rearrangements about 87% or about 30% of the time, broadly matching IMGT annotations. Strong co-occurrence of HLA alleles, especially DR and DQ, made assigning TCR associations to individual alleles difficult. Over 15 rarely observed V segments, including chromosome 9 orphons, were excluded from the earlier analysis of approximately 500 of the donors because counts were too low. A later analysis found that HLA-associated TCR beta chains were more clonally expanded and had lower generation probabilities than equally common non-associated chains. A later genetic analysis reported fewer N-insertions in productive TCRs among donors in an Asian-associated ancestry cluster than the approximately 700-donor mean. A later analysis reported that several top co-occurrence clusters appeared linked to parvovirus B19, influenza, CMV and Epstein-Barr virus. This cohort had only TCR beta chains sequenced, and the lack of alpha or paired-chain data limited which features could be detected. In a later analysis, TCR association rates were found to vary across HLA loci, with the most associated TCRs seen for DRB1 alleles and the fewest for HLA-C alleles. Because the 87-base-pair reads could not distinguish some IMGT-functional V segments, including TRBV6-2 and TRBV6-3, those segments were excluded. The presence/absence analyses assumed that sequencing depth was roughly uniform across donors, and that assumption may not be true. At a false discovery rate of 0.05, a later analysis linked 16,951 TCR beta sequences to specific HLA alleles. Most TCR sequences were seen in very few donors, while some public TCRs were found in many individuals.

In total, approximately 690 healthy bone marrow donors made up the cohort. All cohort members were sampled while nominally healthy, although unrecorded immune exposures were likely present. The donor was CMV seronegative and belonged to the group of 320 or so seronegative cohort members. Each donor provided a peripheral blood sample, and peripheral blood mononuclear cells were used for TCR beta sequencing. Genomic DNA extraction from the blood cell samples was performed with the Qiagen DNeasy Blood Extraction Kit. The sequence was collected from a man aged 25-40 years in good health and CMV-seronegative. Here the chain combines TRBV5-1 and TRBJ2-4, with TRBD1 identical over 9 junction bases. The specimen sequenced was PBMCs. At the DNA level, the sequence is TGCGCCAGCAGCTCCGCGACAGGGGGAAACATTCAGTACTTC. Translation gives CASSSATGGNIQYF.